The clone carrying this TCR beta chain was found a few times. The treatment: oral pan-JAK inhibitor, 5-10 mg twice daily. Sequencing used cDNA as its template, made by extracting RNA and reverse transcribing it. Sequenced by immunoSEQ multiplex PCR; TCRdb stores in-frame clones only, minus some. The sample consists of roughly 230,000 clones, 40% to 55% of them appearing once. The data originate from a study of CD8+ T cells in alopecia areata. Study overall: The share of scalp area affected provided the severity score for treated patients.

With 5 bases removed from V and 4 bases from J, the gap between germline ends came to 17 bases. CDR1 and CDR2 from the germline V gene are SGHDT and YYEEEE. This CDR3 spans 15 amino acids. This specimen was CD4+ T cells sorted from blood, taken around week 37, from a patient treated with tofacitinib. This TCR was recovered from a human donor with alopecia areata. V and J are TRBV5-6 and TRBJ2-3; D perhaps matches TRBD2 (6 bases). CDR3 region: CASRRTGEVSDTQYF. DNA for the CDR3: TGTGCCAGCAGACGGACGGGAGAGGTTTCAGATACGCAGTATTTT.